A single sample is the source of the 19 T cell receptor beta chains below, sequenced in a study of shared clonotypes between healthy human individuals (dated by TCRdb to 2018 to 2021). Library preparation used the immunoSEQ multiplex PCR assay. In TCRdb, the immuneACCESS table is reduced to in-frame sequences with V and J assigned. These tables do not hold every clone; where another copy was compared, an unresolved V gene accounts for under half, and the others remain unexplained. The sample table contains over 700,000 clones; only one count was recorded for roughly two thirds of them. In total, the top ten clones hold less than 2% of the sample. Sequencing input: memory CD4+ T cells sorted from blood. Explained via the paper, the cell subset or site label denotes: CD45RA-negative fraction. The receptors originated from a woman in her twenties or thirties in good health.

The chain joins TRBV7-9 to TRBJ2-1; D is possibly TRBD2 (5 bases). V lost 2 bases, J lost 13 bases, and 18 bases lay in between. Germline CDR1 reads SEHNR; CDR2 reads FQNEAQ (reference sequence). This CDR3 contains 14 residues. CDR3 sequence: CASSLNSGTLVQFF. CDR3 sequence (DNA): TGTGCCAGCAGCTTAAACTCGGGAACTTTGGTTCAGTTCTTC.

This chain links TRBV7-2 with TRBJ2-1, with 15 bases aligning to TRBD2. The germline gives CDR1 SGHTA, CDR2 FQGNSA. V lost 5 bases and J lost 8; bases outside the gene matches: 10. This CDR3 has 17 residues. The CDR3 spells CASSARTSGRARDEQFF. CDR3 bases: TGTGCCAGCAGCGCCCGGACTAGCGGGAGGGCGCGGGATGAGCAGTTCTTC.

The chain links TRBV5-4 to TRBJ1-1; 7 bases are a match to TRBD1. The CDR3 is made up of 15 amino acids. The J segment lost 0 bases and the V segment lost 4 bases, leaving 6 bases of the junction unmatched. The germline V gene has CDR1 SGHNT and CDR2 YYREEE (reference sequence). CDR3 nucleotide sequence: TGTGCCAGCAGCAAAGCTACAGGGGTGAACACTGAAGCTTTCTTT. Its translation: CASSKATGVNTEAFF.

This chain joins TRBV6-6 and TRBJ2-5; TRBD2 is a possible D gene (7 bases). V was trimmed by 2 bases and J by 3 bases, leaving 16 bases between them. This CDR3 is built from 16 residues. In germline, CDR1 is MNHNY, CDR2 SVGAGI (reference sequence). Here the CDR3 DNA reads TGTGCCAGCAGTTACGGGGGGGCTATGAGTGAAGAGACCCAGTACTTC. Translating it yields CASSYGGAMSEETQYF.

The V gene is TRBV29-1, the J gene TRBJ2-1; 7 positions agree with TRBD2. Germline CDR1 is SQVTM and CDR2 is ANQGSEA. The junction had 3 bases not matched to a gene; V was cut back by 4 bases and J by 6 bases. The CDR3 has 12 residues. The CDR3 DNA is TGCAGCGTTGTGTGGGGGGGCAATGAGCAGTTCTTC. As protein: CSVVWGGNEQFF.

V gene TRBV19 combines with J gene TRBJ2-1, with a weak D call TRBD1 (5 bases). Trimming stripped 7 bases from V and 9 bases from J, with 16 bases between. Germline V gene lookup returns CDR1 LNHDA and CDR2 SQIVND (reference sequence). The CDR3 has 13 residues. In nucleotides, the CDR3 is TGTGCCAGTACCCCCTCTCAGGGTTTTGAGCAGTTCTTC. Its protein product is CASTPSQGFEQFF.

This chain connects TRBV5-8 to TRBJ1-2, with a possible D match to TRBD1 (6 bases). The CDR3 loop spans 14 amino acids. Deletions cut 1 base from V and 4 bases from J, with 11 bases between. Germline V CDR1 and CDR2: SGHTS, YDEGEE. CDR3 DNA: TGTGCCAGCAGCTTGAGGACAGCTGGCTATGGCTACACCTTC. Residues: CASSLRTAGYGYTF.

The chain couples TRBV5-1 to TRBJ2-1; D call uncertain. Germline CDR1 and CDR2: SGHRS and YFSETQ. This CDR3 contains 13 residues. Trimming stripped 1 base from V and 5 bases from J, with 7 bases between. The CDR3 DNA reads as TGCGCCAGCAGCTTGCAAGACGACAATGAGCAGTTCTTC. Translation: CASSLQDDNEQFF.

Note on this clone: The same CDR3 arises from other DNA sequences in this sample as well. The V and J genes are TRBV7-9 and TRBJ2-7, with a tentative D call TRBD1 (5 bases). The CDR3 sequence is 12 residues long. Germline assignment: CDR1 SEHNR and CDR2 FQNEAQ (reference sequence). V was shortened by 5 bases and J by 4 bases, with 9 bases between the two germline ends. CDR3 amino acids: CASSPTGYEQYF. Written as DNA, the CDR3 is TGTGCCAGCAGCCCCACAGGATACGAGCAGTACTTC.

The rearrangement links TRBV30 to TRBJ1-1; unclear D gene. This CDR3 comprises 16 residues. Trimming pared 2 bases from V and 1 base from J, leaving 17 bases between. In germline, CDR1 is GTSNPN, CDR2 SVGIG (reference sequence). Here the CDR3 DNA reads TGTGCCTGGAGTCGGGGTTGGCAAATTCCGAACACTGAAGCTTTCTTT. Translated: CAWSRGWQIPNTEAFF.

The chain joins TRBV7-8 to TRBJ2-6; D may match TRBD1 or TRBD2 (5 bases each). The CDR3 is 18 amino acids. Trimming left V 4 bases short and J 0 bases short, with 16 bases between. Per germline, CDR1 SGHVS and CDR2 FQNEAQ. CDR3: CASSSNRGFPSGANVLTF. The CDR3, as DNA: TGTGCCAGCAGCTCCAACCGGGGCTTTCCCTCTGGGGCCAACGTCCTGACTTTC.

The CDR3 DNA reads TGTGCCAGCAAGCGAACAGGGACCCAGTACTTC. Amino acid sequence: CASKRTGTQYF. The chain joins TRBV7-2 to TRBJ2-5; a weak D match, TRBD1 (5 bases). Germline CDR1 and CDR2: SGHTA and FQGNSA. The V gene lost 7 bases and the J gene lost 7 bases, with 10 bases spanning the gap. The CDR3 covers 11 residues.

The rearrangement links TRBV7-2 to TRBJ1-5, with D unclear. The CDR3 runs to 13 residues. V dropped 5 bases and J dropped 11 bases, with 16 bases sitting between them. Germline values: CDR1 SGHTA, CDR2 FQGNSA. The CDR3 DNA follows: TGTGCCAGCAGCCGTGGAGGGAGCGCGGCCCAGCATTTT. Translating it yields CASSRGGSAAQHF.

The chain combines TRBV28 with TRBJ1-2; D gene uncertain. The CDR3 consists of 12 residues. The germline CDR1 and CDR2 sequences are MDHEN and SYDVKM. The ends were cut back, 5 bases at V and 3 bases at J, with 7 bases in the middle. As DNA, the CDR3 is TGTGCCAGCAGTACAGCTCACTATGGCTACACCTTC. Residues: CASSTAHYGYTF.

This clone occurred once. This rearrangement joins TRBV18 to TRBJ2-6, with D perhaps TRBD2 (5 bases). This CDR3 is built from 18 residues. Per the germline V gene, CDR1 is KGHSH and CDR2 is LQKENI. V gave up 0 bases and J gave up 0 bases, with 12 bases separating them. Written as DNA, the CDR3 is TGTGCCAGCTCACCACCCGGACCGAGGGCCTCTGGGGCCAACGTCCTGACTTTC. It codes for CASSPPGPRASGANVLTF.

The V call is TRBV7-9, the J call TRBJ1-2, with a possible D match to TRBD1 (5 bases). Trimming took 6 bases from V and 3 from J, leaving 17 bases between them. Germline-derived CDR1 and CDR2 are SEHNR and FQNEAQ (reference sequence). The CDR3 totals 15 residues. The CDR3 bases are TGTGCCAGCAGTTACACCTTTGTAGGGGACTATGGCTACACCTTC. Translated: CASSYTFVGDYGYTF.

This clone appeared once. V gene TRBV19 combines with J gene TRBJ2-6; 7 positions match TRBD1. This CDR3 has 18 amino acids. CDR1 LNHDA and CDR2 SQIVND come from the germline V gene (reference sequence). V shed 5 bases and J 0 bases; nucleotides not matched to a gene: 10. CDR3 sequence (DNA): TGTGCCAGTAGTCAACACTGGGACAGCCTCTCTGGGGCCAACGTCCTGACTTTC. It yields the protein CASSQHWDSLSGANVLTF.

This chain connects TRBV18 to TRBJ2-7, with no clear D. Germline V gene sequence: CDR1 KGHSH, CDR2 LQKENI. This CDR3 has 12 residues. The V and J ends lost 5 bases and 3 bases respectively, with 8 bases between them. This CDR3 reads CASSGSDYEQYF. As DNA, the CDR3 is TGTGCCAGCTCAGGATCGGACTACGAGCAGTACTTC.

The chain is built from TRBV9 and TRBJ2-7; 10 nucleotides agree with TRBD1. The ends lost 2 bases at V and 3 bases at J; junction bases unmatched: 5. This CDR3 has 15 amino acids. CDR1 and CDR2 (germline): SGDLS, YYNGEE. CDR3 DNA: TGTGCCAGCAGCGTCCAGGACAGGGGGTACTACGAGCAGTACTTC. It specifies CASSVQDRGYYEQYF. Full variable domain (rest looked up from reference TRBV9 and TRBJ2-7): DSGVTQTPKHLITATGQRVTLRCSPRSGDLSVYWYQQSLDQGLQFLIQYYNGEERAKGNILERFSAQQFPDLHSELNLSSLELGDSALYFCASSVQDRGYYEQYFGPGTRLTVT.